This is a list of T cell receptor beta chains from one sample in a study of Ad26.COV2.S vaccination and SARS-CoV-2 variants. Here immunoSEQ multiplex PCR was the method, and the copy in TCRdb shows in-frame clones only, minus some. The profile shows about 680,000 clones, more than 70% of them singletons. Sequences were derived from peripheral blood, sampled in a trial of Ad26.COV2.S vaccine versus placebo. The receptors shown here come from a person between 18 and 59 years old who received the Ad26.COV2.S COVID-19 vaccine or a placebo. The CDR3 runs from the conserved cysteine through the conserved F or W. A D gene is named only where the DNA matches it firmly. The size of a clone is reported for some rows only, either as once, few or many, or as a class for expanded clones.

j_call	d_call	v_call	clone_size	cdr3_aa	cdr3_nt
TRBJ2-7	TRBD1	TRBV3-1/TRBV3-2	.	CASSLGTDEQYF	TGTGCCAGCAGCCTCGGGACAGATGAGCAGTACTTC
TRBJ1-4	TRBD1	TRBV7-2	.	CASSLQGGNEKLFF	TGTGCCAGCAGCTTACAGGGGGGGAATGAAAAACTGTTTTTT
TRBJ2-1	TRBD2	TRBV6-7	once	CASPTSGKFYNEQFF	TGTGCCAGCCCGACTAGCGGGAAGTTCTACAATGAGCAGTTCTTC
TRBJ1-5	.	TRBV18	.	CASSPGGQQPQHF	TGTGCCAGCTCACCAGGGGGCCAGCAGCCCCAGCATTTT
TRBJ2-3	TRBD2	TRBV20-1	.	CSASVPGGPRDTQYF	TGCAGTGCTAGTGTACCGGGAGGACCTAGGGATACGCAGTATTTT
TRBJ2-7	.	TRBV5-1	.	CASSSTSGEQYF	TGCGCCAGCAGCTCCACATCGGGCGAGCAGTACTTC
TRBJ2-1	.	TRBV14	once	CASSPRLGPYNEQFF	TGTGCCAGCAGCCCTAGGTTAGGCCCCTACAATGAGCAGTTCTTC
TRBJ2-3	.	TRBV6-5	.	CASSLSGLTDTQYF	TGTGCCAGCAGTCTGAGCGGGCTCACAGATACGCAGTATTTT
TRBJ1-2	.	TRBV5-1	.	CASSLSLRGDYGYTF	TGCGCCAGCAGCCTATCCTTACGCGGGGACTATGGCTACACCTTC
TRBJ2-7	.	TRBV30	.	CAWTRSPFYEQYF	TGTGCCTGGACTAGATCCCCATTTTACGAGCAGTACTTC
TRBJ2-1	.	TRBV12-3/TRBV12-4	.	CASSFVSGTRFF	TGTGCCAGCAGTTTTGTGTCAGGGACGCGGTTCTTC
TRBJ2-1	.	TRBV3-1/TRBV3-2	.	CASSQGRTSRSYNEQFF	TGTGCCAGCAGCCAAGGGAGAACTAGCAGATCCTACAATGAGCAGTTCTTC
TRBJ2-6	TRBD1	TRBV2	.	CASSLGTAGANVLTF	TGTGCCAGCAGTCTGGGGACAGCCGGGGCCAACGTCCTGACTTTC
TRBJ1-5	.	TRBV7-2	.	CASNPGGGHNQPQHF	TGTGCCAGCAACCCGGGCGGGGGGCACAATCAGCCCCAGCATTTT